This T cell receptor (beta chain) was sequenced for a study of beta chain features in type 1 diabetes. Purity of each sorted population was above 95%. The investigators reverse transcribed all of the isolated RNA, so they sequenced expressed TCRB transcripts. Repertoires were generated with immunoSEQ multiplex PCR, while TCRdb's copy carries only in-frame clones and drops some. The sample shows 35,000 to 50,000 clones, about half of them seen only once. This clonotype was obtained from a woman aged 25 to 39 in good health. The sequenced material came from stem cell memory CD4+ T cells from blood.

The CDR3 bases are TGCGCCAGCAGCTCAGGGACAGGCCCCGGCTACAATGAGCAGTTCTTC. It yields the protein CASSSGTGPGYNEQFF. V and J are TRBV5-1 and TRBJ2-1, with 8 bases identical to TRBD1. V gave up 3 bases and J gave up 3 bases; unmatched junction bases: 8. This CDR3 has 16 residues. The germline V gene encodes CDR1 SGHRS and CDR2 YFSETQ.